The 8 T cell receptor beta chains listed next were all sequenced from one sample in a study of blood T cell repertoires in COVID-19. Assay used: immunoSEQ multiplex PCR; TCRdb lists only in-frame clones, some missing. Here the sample spans 35,000 to 55,000 clones, 85% to 90% being singletons. The sequenced material came from peripheral blood. The source of these receptors is a human donor in a cohort sampled during active COVID-19.

Comment on this clone: The same CDR3 also results from other DNA sequences found in this sample. V and J are TRBV20-1 and TRBJ2-7; D is uncertain. This CDR3 region has 11 residues. V dropped 2 bases and J dropped 5 bases, with 7 bases sitting between them. The germline V gene has CDR1 DFQATT and CDR2 SNEGSKA (reference sequence). Written as DNA, the CDR3 is TGCAGTGCTAGATCTGGCCACGAGCAGTACTTC. Protein sequence: CSARSGHEQYF.

The V and J genes are TRBV5-1 and TRBJ2-3; 11 bases are shared with TRBD1. The V gene end was trimmed by 4 bases and the J gene end by 0 bases; junction bases not matched to a gene: 4. Germline CDR1 reads SGHRS; CDR2 reads YFSETQ. The CDR3 is 16 residues long. CDR3 protein: CASSTGQGASTDTQYF. The CDR3 coding sequence is TGCGCCAGCAGCACCGGACAGGGGGCGAGCACAGATACGCAGTATTTT.

The genes are TRBV24-1 and TRBJ2-5, with 9 nucleotides matching TRBD2. Germline CDR1 is KGHDR and CDR2 is SFDVKD. J lost 4 bases, V lost 4 bases, and 9 bases had no gene match. The length of the CDR3 is 16 residues. This chain's CDR3 is CATSEPGLAFGETQYF. The CDR3 DNA reads TGTGCCACCAGTGAGCCGGGACTAGCTTTTGGAGAGACCCAGTACTTC.

The V gene is TRBV19, the J gene TRBJ2-3; the D gene is possibly TRBD2 (5 bases). CDR1 and CDR2 (germline): LNHDA, SQIVND (reference sequence). The CDR3 runs to 15 residues. The V end was cut by 7 bases, the J end by 0 bases, with 14 bases between. Here the CDR3 reads CASTVGPGSTDTQYF. CDR3 DNA sequence: TGTGCCAGTACCGTGGGCCCGGGAAGCACAGATACGCAGTATTTT.

The chain recombines TRBV10-1 with TRBJ2-1; TRBD2 agrees at 7 bases. V was pared by 6 bases and J by 8 bases, with 7 bases of the junction left unmatched. The CDR3 has 13 amino acids. CDR1 and CDR2 (germline): WNHNN, SYGVQD (reference sequence). In nucleotides, the CDR3 is TGCGCCAGCAGCGTCGGGGGAGGGGATGAGCAGTTCTTC. Its protein is CASSVGGGDEQFF.

V is TRBV7-3 and J is TRBJ2-2; D gene unclear. The CDR3 runs 15 residues. Between the trimmed V and J ends, which lost 4 bases and 5 bases, there was a span of 14 bases. Per germline, CDR1 SGHTA and CDR2 FQGTGA. The CDR3 loop is CASSSSGAATGELFF. The CDR3 nucleotides read TGTGCCAGCAGCTCCTCCGGAGCAGCTACCGGGGAGCTGTTTTTT. Filled out from reference TRBV7-3 and TRBJ2-2, the complete variable domain reads GAGVSQTPSNKVTEKGKYVELRCDPISGHTALYWYRQSLGQGPEFLIYFQGTGAADDSGLPNDRFFAVRPEGSVSTLKIQRTERGDSAVYLCASSSSGAATGELFFGEGSRLTVL.

This clone is a singleton in its sample. The J gene is TRBJ2-3, the V gene TRBV28; 9 bases map to TRBD2. The CDR3 is made up of 15 amino acids. V dropped 7 bases and J dropped 1; count of bases not matched to a gene: 6. Germline CDR1 reads MDHEN; CDR2 reads SYDVKM. The CDR3 here is CASTPSGARTDTQYF. CDR3 sequence (DNA): TGTGCCAGCACGCCTAGCGGGGCCCGCACAGATACGCAGTATTTT.

The V call is TRBV5-1, the J call TRBJ2-1; 8 bases match TRBD1. CDR3 length: 17 amino acids. Germline V gene data show CDR1 as SGHRS and CDR2 as YFSETQ. The ends lost 1 base at V and 4 bases at J; junction bases unmatched: 10. For the CDR3, the DNA is TGCGCCAGCAGCTTGTATAGTTTTGACAGGGGATACAATGAGCAGTTCTTC. Translation gives CASSLYSFDRGYNEQFF.